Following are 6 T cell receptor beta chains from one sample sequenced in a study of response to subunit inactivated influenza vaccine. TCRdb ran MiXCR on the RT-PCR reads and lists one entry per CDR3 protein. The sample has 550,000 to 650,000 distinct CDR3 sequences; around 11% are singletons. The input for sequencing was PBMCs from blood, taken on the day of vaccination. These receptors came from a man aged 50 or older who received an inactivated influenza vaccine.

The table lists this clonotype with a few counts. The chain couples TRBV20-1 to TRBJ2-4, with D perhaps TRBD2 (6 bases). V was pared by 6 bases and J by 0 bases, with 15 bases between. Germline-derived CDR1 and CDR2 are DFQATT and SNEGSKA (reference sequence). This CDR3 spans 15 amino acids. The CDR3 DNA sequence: TGCAGTGCAATTGGGACTCGACTAGCCAAAAACATTCAGTACTTC. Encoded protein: CSAIGTRLAKNIQYF.

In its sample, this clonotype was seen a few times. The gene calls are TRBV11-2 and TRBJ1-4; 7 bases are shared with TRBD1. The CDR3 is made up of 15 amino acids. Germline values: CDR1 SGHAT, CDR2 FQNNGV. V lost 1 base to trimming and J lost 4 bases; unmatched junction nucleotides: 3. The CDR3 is CASSLVGQINEKLFF. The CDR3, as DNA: TGTGCCAGCAGCTTAGTGGGACAGATTAATGAAAAACTGTTTTTT.

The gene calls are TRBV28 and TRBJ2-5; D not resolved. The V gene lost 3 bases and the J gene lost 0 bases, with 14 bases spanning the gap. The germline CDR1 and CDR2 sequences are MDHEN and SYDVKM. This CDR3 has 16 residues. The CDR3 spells CASSFLHDKYQETQYF. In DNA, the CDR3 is TGTGCCAGCAGTTTCCTCCATGACAAGTACCAAGAGACCCAGTACTTC.

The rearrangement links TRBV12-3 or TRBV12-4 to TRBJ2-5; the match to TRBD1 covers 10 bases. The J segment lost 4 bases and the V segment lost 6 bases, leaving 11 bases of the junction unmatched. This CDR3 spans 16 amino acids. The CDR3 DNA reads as TGTGCCAGCAGAGCCGACAGGGGGCAGATATCAGAGACCCAGTACTTC. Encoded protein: CASRADRGQISETQYF.

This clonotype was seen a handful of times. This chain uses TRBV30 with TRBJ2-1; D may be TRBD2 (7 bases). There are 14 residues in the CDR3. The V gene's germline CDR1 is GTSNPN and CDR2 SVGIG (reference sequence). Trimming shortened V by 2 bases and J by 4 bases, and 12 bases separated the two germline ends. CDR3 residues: CAWSRGGAYNEQFF. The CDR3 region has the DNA TGTGCCTGGAGTAGGGGGGGCGCGTACAATGAGCAGTTCTTC. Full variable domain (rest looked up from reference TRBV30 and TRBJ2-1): SQTIHQWPATLVQPVGSPLSLECTVEGTSNPNLYWYRQAAGRGLQLLFYSVGIGQISSEVPQNLSASRPQDRQFILSSKKLLLSDSGFYLCAWSRGGAYNEQFFGPGTRLTVL.

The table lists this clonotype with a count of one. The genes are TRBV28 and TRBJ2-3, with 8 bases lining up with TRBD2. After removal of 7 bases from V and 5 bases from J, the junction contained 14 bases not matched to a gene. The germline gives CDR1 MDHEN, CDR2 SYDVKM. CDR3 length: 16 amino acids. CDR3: CASTSAPGGGVDTQYF. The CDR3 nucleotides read TGTGCCAGCACCTCCGCACCCGGGGGGGGCGTAGATACGCAGTATTTT.